This T cell receptor (beta chain) was recorded in a study of shared clonotypes between healthy human individuals. Notes on the study in general: Only a few donors were included, so the genetic and exposure-history diversity represented was limited. An anticipated effect of sequencing depth on clonotype sharing among donors was recognized. The naive CD4 repertoires of several donors were compared, and approximately 5.3% of clonotypes were shared.

The assay was immunoSEQ multiplex PCR, and TCRdb's table has in-frame clones only and misses some. The sample shows over a million clones, around 78% of them seen only once. About this clone: Its antigen is undetermined.

This clonotype was sampled from a man aged 18 to 30 in good health. Some clones in this sample may be carry-over from other donors' samples. Sample: memory CD4+ T cells from PBMCs. Subset specified: CD45RA-negative fraction.

The CDR3 coding sequence is TGTGCCAGCAGGGGGGAGGGGGCCTATGGCTACACCTTC. It translates to CASRGEGAYGYTF. The chain employs TRBV28 and TRBJ1-2, with TRBD1 identical over 7 bases. The V gene's germline CDR1 is MDHEN and CDR2 SYDVKM. The J segment lost 4 bases and the V segment lost 6 bases, leaving 5 bases of the junction unmatched. The CDR3 contains 13 residues.